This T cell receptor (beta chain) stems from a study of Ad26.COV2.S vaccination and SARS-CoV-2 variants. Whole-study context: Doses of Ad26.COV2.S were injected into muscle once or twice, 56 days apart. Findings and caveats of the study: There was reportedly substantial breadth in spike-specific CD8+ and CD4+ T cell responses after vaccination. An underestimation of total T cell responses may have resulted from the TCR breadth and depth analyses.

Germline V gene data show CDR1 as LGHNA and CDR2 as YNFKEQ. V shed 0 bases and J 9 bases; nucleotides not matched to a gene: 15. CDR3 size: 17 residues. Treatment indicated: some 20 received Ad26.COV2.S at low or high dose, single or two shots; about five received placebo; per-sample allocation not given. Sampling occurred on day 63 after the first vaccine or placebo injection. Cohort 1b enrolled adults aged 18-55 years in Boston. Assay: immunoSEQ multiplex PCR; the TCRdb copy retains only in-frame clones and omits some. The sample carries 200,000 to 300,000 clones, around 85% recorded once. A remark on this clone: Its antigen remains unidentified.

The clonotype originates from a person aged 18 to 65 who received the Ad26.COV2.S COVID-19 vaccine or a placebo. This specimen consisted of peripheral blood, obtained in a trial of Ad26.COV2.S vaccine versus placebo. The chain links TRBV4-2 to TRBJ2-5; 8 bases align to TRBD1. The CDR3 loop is CASSQDTGTGAPRAQYF. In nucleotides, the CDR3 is TGTGCCAGCAGCCAAGATACAGGGACAGGAGCCCCCAGGGCCCAGTACTTC.